The 17 T cell receptor beta chains below all came from one sample that was sequenced in a study of blood T cells in healthy people across ages. A second PCR, run for roughly 7 to 12 cycles, used a sample-barcoded 5' primer plus a J-beta primer mix. TCRdb reprocessed the 5' RACE reads with MiXCR, giving one entry per CDR3 protein. The sample records over a million distinct CDR3 sequences, about 40% being singletons. The sample consisted of blood. The receptors shown here come from a woman aged 18 to 35 in good health.

V is TRBV20-1 and J is TRBJ2-7; 7 bases match TRBD2. The CDR3 length is 15 residues. The germline V gene encodes CDR1 DFQATT and CDR2 SNEGSKA (reference sequence). V lost 2 bases, J lost 3 bases, and 10 bases stayed unmatched. CDR3 DNA sequence: TGCAGTGCTAGACCCTCGGGGAGGGCCATCTACGAGCAGTACTTC. This sequence encodes CSARPSGRAIYEQYF.

This clonotype appeared a few times. This clone may be a read error of a much larger clone one base away. The chain couples TRBV10-3 to TRBJ2-1; 7 positions agree with TRBD2. CDR1 is ENHRY, CDR2 SYGVKD, per germline. This CDR3 has 11 amino acids. The V and J ends lost 4 bases and 12 bases, in that order; junction bases with no gene match: 3. This CDR3 reads CAISGGRGQFF. CDR3 coding DNA: TGTGCCATCAGTGGGGGGAGGGGGCAGTTCTTC.

This clonotype has only a few counts. This chain uses TRBV12-3 or TRBV12-4 with TRBJ1-6; 10 nucleotides match TRBD1. The CDR3 is made up of 16 amino acids. J was trimmed by 7 bases and V by 6 bases; bases with no gene match: 9. This CDR3 reads CASRRTGGSGNSPLHF. CDR3 nucleotides: TGTGCCAGCAGAAGGACAGGGGGTTCCGGAAATTCACCCCTCCACTTT.

The chain combines TRBV7-9 with TRBJ2-1, with D possibly TRBD2 on 7 matching bases. Trimming took off 4 bases at V and 7 bases at J, with 17 bases between the two ends. Germline values: CDR1 SEHNR, CDR2 FQNEAQ (reference sequence). The CDR3 is 15 residues long. The CDR3 coding sequence is TGTGCCAGCAGCTGGGGGGGAGGGGGGAGTAATGAGCAGTTCTTC. It specifies CASSWGGGGSNEQFF. The variable domain in full, with the rest retrieved from reference TRBV7-9 and TRBJ2-1, is DTGVSQNPRHKITKRGQNVTFRCDPISEHNRLYWYRQTLGQGPEFLTYFQNEAQLEKSRLLSDRFSAERPKGSFSTLEIQRTEQGDSAMYLCASSWGGGGSNEQFFGPGTRLTVL.

This clonotype was found a few times. The chain has TRBV10-3 and TRBJ1-2; the match to TRBD1 covers 9 bases. The ends lost 2 bases at V and 5 bases at J; junction bases unmatched: 3. From germline, CDR1 is ENHRY and CDR2 SYGVKD. CDR3 length equals 14 residues. CDR3 sequence reads: CAISETGQGYGYTF. The CDR3, as DNA: TGTGCCATCAGTGAGACGGGACAGGGATATGGCTACACCTTC.

Only a few counts were recorded for this clonotype. V is TRBV7-2 and J is TRBJ2-3; D might be TRBD2 (6 bases). V lost 11 bases, J lost 2 bases, and 17 bases lay in between. The V gene's germline CDR1 is SGHTA and CDR2 FQGNSA. This CDR3 has 14 residues. CDR3 bases: TGTGCCGGAGCGCGGGGCGGTTCCACAGATACGCAGTATTTT. Amino acids: CAGARGGSTDTQYF.

Turning to this clonotype: The junction differs from germline at one of its ends, possibly a read error. This sequence joins TRBV7-8 and TRBJ1-6, with TRBD1 identical over 8 bases. This CDR3 spans 18 amino acids. From germline, CDR1 is SGHVS and CDR2 FQNEAQ. CDR3 region: CACSSRGQGGSYNSPLHF. In DNA form, the CDR3 reads TGTGCCTGCAGCTCCAGAGGACAGGGCGGCTCCTATAATTCACCCCTCCACTTT. Full variable domain (remainder filled in from reference TRBV7-8 and TRBJ1-6): GAGVSQSPRYKVAKRGQDVALRCDPISGHVSLFWYQQALGQGPEFLTYFQNEAQLDKSGLPSDRFFAERPEGSVSTLKIQRTQQEDSAVYLCACSSRGQGGSYNSPLHFGNGTRLTVT.

This chain connects TRBV27 to TRBJ2-7; TRBD1 is a possible D gene (6 bases). V shed 5 bases and J shed 0 bases, with 26 bases lying between them. Germline CDR1 reads MNHEY; CDR2 reads SMNVEV (reference sequence). This CDR3 region has 19 residues. CDR3 DNA: TGTGCCAGCAGTGAAGAGACAGGTCCTACCTCACCCAGCTCCTACGAGCAGTACTTC. It codes for CASSEETGPTSPSSYEQYF.

This clonotype was picked up a small number of times. This chain joins TRBV10-3 and TRBJ2-7; no firm D call. Trimming pared 0 bases from V and 0 bases from J, leaving 6 bases between. The CDR3 runs to 14 residues. Germline CDR1 reads ENHRY; CDR2 reads SYGVKD. Here the CDR3 reads CAISESGPSYEQYF. The CDR3 DNA follows: TGTGCCATCAGTGAGTCAGGGCCCTCCTACGAGCAGTACTTC.

This clonotype was seen a handful of times. The CDR3 DNA reads TGTGCCAGCAGTCCTCCGGGGAGCGGGATTATCACAGATACGCAGTATTTT. Translating it yields CASSPPGSGIITDTQYF. The chain employs TRBV12-3 or TRBV12-4 and TRBJ2-3, with 7 bases that match TRBD2. The V and J ends lost 5 bases and 2 bases, in that order; junction bases with no gene match: 13. The length of the CDR3 is 17 residues.

This clonotype was recorded many times. The chain couples TRBV6-6 to TRBJ2-5; D not resolved. The germline gives CDR1 MNHNY, CDR2 SVGAGI (reference sequence). V was shortened by 5 bases and J by 2 bases, with 12 bases between the two germline ends. CDR3 length equals 14 residues. CDR3 region: CASSTTLGQETQYF. CDR3 nucleotides: TGTGCCAGCAGTACCACTCTAGGTCAAGAGACCCAGTACTTC.

The rearrangement joins TRBV20-1 to TRBJ2-3, with D unresolved. V lost 5 bases, J lost 2 bases, and 14 bases lay in between. The CDR3 sequence is 14 residues long. Germline V gene sequence: CDR1 DFQATT, CDR2 SNEGSKA (reference sequence). The CDR3 loop reads CSAVGPENTDTQYF. DNA for the CDR3: TGCAGTGCTGTTGGGCCAGAAAACACAGATACGCAGTATTTT.

V gene TRBV3-1 combines with J gene TRBJ2-1; TRBD2 might be the D (7 bases). V was shortened by 4 bases and J by 8 bases, with 18 bases between the two germline ends. The CDR3 has 15 residues. CDR1 and CDR2 (germline): LGHDT, YNNKEL (reference sequence). The CDR3 DNA sequence: TGTGCCAGCAGCCCGGACGCCGGGGGGCCCTATGAGCAGTTCTTC. It codes for CASSPDAGGPYEQFF.

There are a few counts of this clonotype. This chain uses TRBV7-2 with TRBJ2-3, with D tentatively TRBD1 or TRBD2 (5 bases each). Per germline, CDR1 SGHTA and CDR2 FQGNSA. V was pared by 3 bases and J by 1 base, with 11 bases between. This CDR3 has 15 residues. The chain's CDR3 is CASSFGGVRTDTQYF. The CDR3 nucleotides read TGTGCCAGCAGCTTTGGGGGAGTTCGCACAGATACGCAGTATTTT.

This clonotype has just a few counts. The chain employs TRBV2 and TRBJ2-5; D is unclear. The CDR3 length is 13 residues. V lost 8 bases and J lost 5, with 15 bases in between. Germline CDR1 reads SNHLY; CDR2 reads FYNNEI. CDR3 coding DNA: TGTGCCAGCGGCTCTGCGGAGCCCGAGACCCAGTACTTC. Translating it yields CASGSAEPETQYF.

This clonotype was observed a handful of times. The CDR3 DNA sequence: TGTGCCAGCAGCTACCGGGACACGCCTAATGAAAAACTGTTTTTT. Translating gives CASSYRDTPNEKLFF. The genes are TRBV6-2 or TRBV6-3 and TRBJ1-4; TRBD1 is a possible D gene (6 bases). The length of the CDR3 is 15 residues. Per germline, CDR1 MNHEY and CDR2 SVGEGT. Trimming cost V 6 bases and J 3 bases, with 14 bases left between them.

The chain recombines TRBV20-1 with TRBJ2-5; 13 bases are shared with TRBD2. The J call is in doubt because the DNA end fits TRBJ2-7 better. CDR3 length: 14 amino acids. Germline V gene lookup returns CDR1 DFQATT and CDR2 SNEGSKA (reference sequence). The chain's CDR3 is CSAAAGTSGNEQYF. CDR3 nucleotide sequence: TGCAGTGCTGCAGCCGGGACTAGCGGGAACGAGCAGTACTTC.